These 23 T cell receptor beta chains share one sample of origin, sequenced in a study of tissue T cells after allogeneic stem cell transplantation. TCRdb keeps only in-frame clones here, not all; method: immunoSEQ multiplex PCR. The repertoire includes about 4,000 clones, about 64% of them detected once, and over 15% sits in the top ten. The sequenced sample was tissue from the esophagus, obtained at autopsy. These receptors originate from a female donor of 60 years or more with lung cancer.

Regarding this clone: Other DNA sequences of this sample code for an identical CDR3. The rearrangement joins TRBV19 to TRBJ1-2; D unresolved. CDR1 and CDR2 from the germline V gene are LNHDA and SQIVND (reference sequence). The CDR3 spans 12 residues. V was trimmed by 7 bases and J by 7 bases, leaving 13 bases between them. Written as DNA, the CDR3 is TGTGCCAGTACCCCAGGCCCCGGTGGCTACACCTTC. It yields the protein CASTPGPGGYTF.

The chain combines TRBV7-9 with TRBJ1-4; D not certain. Trimming took off 1 base at V and 0 bases at J, with 6 bases between the two ends. The CDR3 loop spans 15 amino acids. Germline values: CDR1 SEHNR, CDR2 FQNEAQ (reference sequence). Here the CDR3 DNA reads TGTGCCAGCAGCTTAGTCAGGTCAACTAATGAAAAACTGTTTTTT. Residues: CASSLVRSTNEKLFF. The full variable domain, its missing parts supplied by reference TRBV7-9 and TRBJ1-4, is DTGVSQNPRHKITKRGQNVTFRCDPISEHNRLYWYRQTLGQGPEFLTYFQNEAQLEKSRLLSDRFSAERPKGSFSTLEIQRTEQGDSAMYLCASSLVRSTNEKLFFGSGTQLSVL.

This clone was seen only a few times. The chain couples TRBV7-9 to TRBJ2-5; D remains ambiguous. The CDR3 length is 15 residues. Germline V gene lookup returns CDR1 SEHNR and CDR2 FQNEAQ (reference sequence). With 3 bases removed from V and 2 bases from J, the gap between germline ends came to 13 bases. The DNA of the CDR3 is TGTGCCAGCAGCTTCGGTGGGGATGGTCAAGAGACCCAGTACTTC. Its translation is CASSFGGDGQETQYF.

This rearrangement joins TRBV5-1 to TRBJ1-4, with TRBD1 identical over 9 bases. Germline V CDR1 and CDR2: SGHRS, YFSETQ. With 4 bases clipped from V and 7 bases from J, the junction kept 8 bases outside the gene matches. The length of the CDR3 is 15 residues. CDR3 amino acids: CASSPTGGEGEKLFF. Written as DNA, the CDR3 is TGCGCCAGCAGCCCTACAGGGGGCGAGGGTGAAAAACTGTTTTTT.

The CDR3 sequence: CASSLAGRLNMNTEAFF. The CDR3 nucleotides are TGTGCCAGCAGCTTAGCGGGACGCCTGAACATGAACACTGAAGCTTTCTTT. V usage is TRBV7-8 and J usage is TRBJ1-1, with D possibly matching TRBD1 (5 bases). In germline, CDR1 is SGHVS, CDR2 FQNEAQ. The CDR3 has 17 amino acids. V lost 0 bases, J lost 0 bases, and 14 bases lay in between.

The gene calls are TRBV6-5 and TRBJ2-7, with D possibly being TRBD2 (5 bases). Germline V lookup: CDR1 MNHEY, CDR2 SVGAGI. V was shortened by 6 bases and J by 3 bases, with 15 bases between the two germline ends. The CDR3 sequence is 14 residues long. The chain's CDR3 is CASSLGRELYEQYF. CDR3 coding DNA: TGTGCCAGCAGCCTCGGCCGGGAACTCTACGAGCAGTACTTC.

This clone was seen only once. The chain uses TRBV9 and TRBJ2-1, with 14 bases aligning to TRBD2. Germline V gene lookup returns CDR1 SGDLS and CDR2 YYNGEE. J was trimmed by 12 bases and V by 3 bases; bases with no gene match: 8. The CDR3 extends over 15 amino acids. The CDR3 DNA follows: TGTGCCAGCAGCGCCGGGACTAGCGGGAGTATTCGGCAGTTCTTC. Translation gives CASSAGTSGSIRQFF.

This chain links TRBV29-1 with TRBJ1-1; possibly TRBD1 for D (5 bases). Germline CDR1 SQVTM, CDR2 ANQGSEA. V gave up 2 bases and J gave up 0 bases, with 7 bases separating them. The CDR3 runs 13 residues. CDR3 nucleotide sequence: TGCAGCGTTGAACGGGGGGTGAACACTGAAGCTTTCTTT. The encoded protein is CSVERGVNTEAFF.

DNA of the CDR3: TGCAGCGTCGTAAGGACAGGGATCGAAGGCTACACCTTC. It yields the protein CSVVRTGIEGYTF. The V and J genes are TRBV29-1 and TRBJ1-2; 8 nucleotides match TRBD1. The V gene end was trimmed by 6 bases and the J gene end by 8 bases; junction bases not matched to a gene: 11. CDR1 SQVTM and CDR2 ANQGSEA come from the germline V gene. There are 13 residues in the CDR3.

DNA of the CDR3: TGTGCCATCTATTTTCCCGGCGACTATGGCTACACCTTC. Translated: CAIYFPGDYGYTF. The chain joins TRBV10-3 to TRBJ1-2; D is unclear. The CDR3 totals 13 residues. Germline V CDR1 and CDR2: ENHRY, SYGVKD. V shed 8 bases and J shed 3 bases, with 13 bases lying between them.

V usage is TRBV5-1 and J usage is TRBJ2-4, with 16 bases that match TRBD2. Looked up from germline, CDR1 is SGHRS and CDR2 is YFSETQ. The CDR3 has 19 residues. V dropped 4 bases and J dropped 1; count of bases not matched to a gene: 8. The CDR3 here is CASSANPGLAGGAKNIQYF. CDR3 DNA sequence: TGCGCCAGCAGCGCCAACCCGGGACTAGCGGGAGGGGCCAAAAACATTCAGTACTTC.

The rearrangement joins TRBV7-3 to TRBJ2-1; 8 bases are shared with TRBD2. The CDR3 loop spans 16 amino acids. The V segment lost 5 bases and the J segment 1 base; nucleotides outside the gene matches: 7. From germline, CDR1 is SGHTA and CDR2 FQGTGA. The CDR3 DNA is TGTGCCAGCAGCGAACAAGCGGGAGTGTCCTACAATGAGCAGTTCTTC. It specifies CASSEQAGVSYNEQFF.

This clone was seen just once. The chain couples TRBV9 to TRBJ2-3, with D perhaps matching TRBD2 (6 bases). CDR1 SGDLS and CDR2 YYNGEE come from the germline V gene. V was cut by 4 bases and J by 2 bases, with 14 bases left in between. There are 15 residues in the CDR3. The CDR3 sequence is CASSIRDFNTDTQYF. In nucleotides, the CDR3 is TGTGCCAGCAGCATAAGGGACTTTAACACAGATACGCAGTATTTT.

The rearrangement uses TRBV5-5 and TRBJ2-7, with 7 bases fitting TRBD1. CDR3 size: 13 residues. The germline V gene encodes CDR1 SGHKS and CDR2 YYEKEE (reference sequence). The ends lost 4 bases at V and 2 bases at J; junction bases unmatched: 3. CDR3 DNA sequence: TGTGCCAGCAGCCGACAGGGCGCCTACGAGCAGTACTTC. Encoded protein: CASSRQGAYEQYF.

By share, this clone ranks as hyperexpanded. The V call is TRBV5-4, the J call TRBJ1-2; tentative D call: TRBD1 (6 bases). CDR3 size: 13 residues. V dropped 4 bases and J dropped 2 bases, with 9 bases sitting between them. CDR1 and CDR2 from the germline V gene are SGHNT and YYREEE (reference sequence). The CDR3 protein is CASSPRGNYGYTF. Written as DNA, the CDR3 is TGTGCCAGCAGCCCCAGGGGAAACTATGGCTACACCTTC.

V gene TRBV6-2 or TRBV6-3 combines with J gene TRBJ2-7; unclear D gene. This CDR3 has 11 amino acids. Per germline, CDR1 MNHEY and CDR2 SVGEGT. Between the trimmed V and J ends, which lost 1 base and 7 bases, there was a span of 5 bases. CDR3 sequence reads: CASSYYMEQYF. The CDR3 region has the DNA TGTGCCAGCAGTTACTACATGGAGCAGTACTTC.

This clone is judged large. This chain links TRBV15 with TRBJ1-2, with 7 bases fitting TRBD1. CDR1 LNHNV and CDR2 YYDKDF come from the germline V gene (reference sequence). The CDR3 extends over 14 amino acids. V dropped 7 bases and J dropped 6; count of bases not matched to a gene: 11. The CDR3 sequence is CATMVQDRRDGYTF. The CDR3 region has the DNA TGTGCCACCATGGTCCAGGACAGGAGAGATGGCTACACCTTC.

The chain combines TRBV25-1 with TRBJ2-3; D is possibly TRBD2 (5 bases). Trimming removed 0 bases from V and 10 bases from J, with 11 bases in between. The germline gives CDR1 MGHDK, CDR2 SYGVNS. The CDR3 length is 13 residues. The CDR3 protein is CASSEYVGSAQYF. The CDR3 DNA sequence: TGTGCCAGCAGTGAATATGTGGGGAGTGCGCAGTATTTT.

The chain recombines TRBV10-3 with TRBJ2-6; 7 bases agree with TRBD1. The CDR3 sequence is 16 residues long. Trimming took 10 bases from V and 0 from J; bases not matched to a gene: 9. Germline V gene data show CDR1 as ENHRY and CDR2 as SYGVKD. The CDR3 sequence is CATATGIFSGANVLTF. DNA of the CDR3: TGTGCCACTGCGACAGGGATTTTCTCTGGGGCCAACGTCCTGACTTTC.

This clone has more than one count but fewer than ten. The rearrangement joins TRBV19 to TRBJ1-6; D unclear. The V end lost 5 bases, the J end lost 10 bases, and 15 bases lay between the germline ends. The CDR3 has 14 amino acids. Per the germline V gene, CDR1 is LNHDA and CDR2 is SQIVND (reference sequence). CDR3 DNA sequence: TGTGCCAGTAGTCCCCGCCAGTATGGATCACCCCTCCACTTT. It is translated as CASSPRQYGSPLHF.

CDR3 loop: CASSLVLSGRDTQYF. The CDR3 DNA sequence: TGTGCCAGCAGCTTAGTCTTGAGCGGCCGTGATACGCAGTATTTT. The gene calls are TRBV7-9 and TRBJ2-3; tentative D call: TRBD2 (5 bases). From germline, CDR1 is SEHNR and CDR2 FQNEAQ (reference sequence). The CDR3 sequence is 15 residues long. The V end was cut by 1 base, the J end by 6 bases, with 14 bases between.

This sequence joins TRBV18 and TRBJ1-1, with TRBD1 as a possible D gene (5 bases). Trimming took 9 bases from V and 3 from J, leaving 17 bases between them. Per the germline V gene, CDR1 is KGHSH and CDR2 is LQKENI. The CDR3 covers 14 residues. As DNA, the CDR3 is TGTGCCAGTAACCTGGGGGTTTCGCACACTGAAGCTTTCTTT. Its translation: CASNLGVSHTEAFF. Using reference TRBV18 and TRBJ1-1 for the parts outside the CDR3, the full variable domain is NAGVMQNPRHLVRRRGQEARLRCSPMKGHSHVYWYRQLPEEGLKFMVYLQKENIIDESGMPKERFSAEFPKEGPSILRIQQVVRGDSAAYFCASNLGVSHTEAFFGQGTRLTVV.

The chain employs TRBV14 and TRBJ2-7, with D uncertain. There are 12 residues in the CDR3. The V end was cut by 1 base, the J end by 4 bases, with 5 bases between. Germline lookup yields CDR1 SGHDN and CDR2 FVKESK. CDR3 sequence reads: CASSQGVYEQYF. In nucleotides, the CDR3 is TGTGCCAGCAGCCAAGGAGTATACGAGCAGTACTTC.